The present TCR beta chain was sequenced within a study of T cell changes during pregnancy in multiple sclerosis. CDR3 length: 14 residues. The germline V gene encodes CDR1 MDHEN and CDR2 SYDVKM. V was cut by 4 bases and J by 0 bases, with 10 bases left in between. Here immunoSEQ multiplex PCR was the method, and the copy in TCRdb shows in-frame clones only, minus some. Of some 80,000 clones in the sample, 80% to 90% were seen once. The source material was peripheral blood, sampled in the first trimester of pregnancy. The sequence derives from a female donor in good health, enrolled as a control in a pregnancy study. This chain joins TRBV28 and TRBJ2-7; D perhaps matches TRBD2 (6 bases). CDR3 sequence reads: CASSSPGVSYEQYF. For the CDR3, the DNA is TGTGCCAGCAGTTCTCCGGGGGTCTCCTACGAGCAGTACTTC.